This T cell receptor beta chain is from a study of T cells in tuberculosis. Overall study: The T cells targeted glucose monomycolate, a mycobacterial lipid, via CD1B. Study observations and caveats: T cells binding CD1B-GMM tetramer weakly possibly escaped the sort.

The CDR3 totals 16 residues. Chain pairing is unknown; alpha and beta were sequenced separately. Data came from immunoSEQ multiplex PCR; TCRdb stores just in-frame clones and leaves some out. The sample comprises 80,000 to 90,000 clones, roughly 91% of which are singletons, and around 2% rests with the top ten. Sorting used thawed, overnight-rested PBMC stained with anti-CD3, a viability dye and GMM-loaded CD1B tetramer. The CD1B tetramers carried C32 glucose monomycolate purified from Rhodococcus equi. Tetramer-sorted PBMC had been CD14 monocyte-depleted before freezing. The chain recombines TRBV21-1 with TRBJ2-3; the table assigns TRBD2, which was not confirmed against the DNA. TRBV21-1 is a listed pseudogene. The sequenced sample was CD1b-GMM tetramer-negative cells sorted from PBMCs. The TCR sequence derives from an adult woman with latent tuberculosis. CDR3 sequence reads: CASSARHGGPTDTQYF. The CDR3 DNA is TGTGCCAGCAGCGCCCGGCACGGGGGTCCCACAGATACGCAGTATTTT.